This T cell receptor beta chain came from a study of blood T cell repertoires in COVID-19. Study overall: The analysed material was cDNA or gDNA that came from T cells, B-cell-depleted T cells, or PBMCs.

Sequencing used immunoSEQ multiplex PCR; TCRdb keeps in-frame clones, though not all of them. The data contain approximately 51,000 clones, 86% of them seen just once; the ten biggest clones take up 5%. Only one count was recorded for this clone. Sequencing used peripheral blood. The TCR was taken from a man aged 35 to 55 with active COVID-19.

The DNA of the CDR3 is TGTGCCAGCAGTGATCGGCAGGGGGAATACAATGAGCAGTTCTTC. Amino acids: CASSDRQGEYNEQFF. The chain recombines TRBV6-1 with TRBJ2-1; 7 bases align to TRBD1. V was pared by 3 bases and J by 4 bases, with 6 bases of the junction left unmatched. This CDR3 spans 15 amino acids. Germline values: CDR1 MNHNS, CDR2 SASEGT.